This T cell receptor (beta chain) was documented in a study of T cell responses to AZD1222 COVID-19 vaccine. Study summary: Pooled in the analysis were second doses at about 4 or about 12 weeks.

Here immunoSEQ multiplex PCR was the method, and the copy in TCRdb shows in-frame clones only, minus some. This sample has about 110,000 clones, with 87% found just once. General study points: The study found vaccine-associated CD4 TCRs spanning spike, dominant at 160-218 and 743-854.

For this clone: Its antigen is not identified.

Germline CDR1 reads GTSNPN; CDR2 reads SVGIG (reference sequence). The CDR3 runs 14 residues. The V gene lost 2 bases and the J gene lost 6 bases, with 14 bases spanning the gap. This chain joins TRBV30 and TRBJ1-5, with a possible D match to TRBD1 (6 bases). This clonotype was sampled from an adult in good health. The sequences come from peripheral blood, collected on day 0 of AZD1222 vaccination. CDR3 loop: CAWSRAGVGQPQHF. In DNA form, the CDR3 reads TGTGCCTGGAGTAGGGCAGGGGTAGGTCAGCCCCAGCATTTT.